This record looks at one T cell receptor (beta chain) sequence and its context. Its antigen is still unknown. This sample is part of a study of cytomegalovirus exposure and HLA in healthy donors. Findings of the study overall: TCR beta V- and J-gene trimming was later associated with a missense DCLRE1C variant. There was a cluster of highly shared sequence variants that was likely a sequencing artifact. The authors enumerated some 160 TCR beta chains as linked to cytomegalovirus.

The PCR ran on 60 Vbeta and 13 Jbeta primers. In the original workflow: Roughly 80 million unique TCR beta chains, 9.5 million to 14 million shared, were counted in a later analysis. Assay used: immunoSEQ multiplex PCR; TCRdb lists only in-frame clones, some missing. That table gives V, J and clone size, and the DNA gave D and trimming. In the table there are roughly 170,000 clones, 84% of which are singletons. Per germline, CDR1 SEHNR and CDR2 FQNEAQ (reference sequence). CDR3 length: 13 amino acids. The V end was cut by 2 bases, the J end by 3 bases, with 8 bases between. Source material: PBMCs. The receptor's source is a girl aged 10 to 17 in good health and CMV-seropositive. The chain carries TRBV7-9 and TRBJ2-7, with D maybe TRBD2 (5 bases). CDR3 DNA: TGTGCCAGCAGCTTATTCGGGGTCTACGAGCAGTACTTC. The encoded protein is CASSLFGVYEQYF.